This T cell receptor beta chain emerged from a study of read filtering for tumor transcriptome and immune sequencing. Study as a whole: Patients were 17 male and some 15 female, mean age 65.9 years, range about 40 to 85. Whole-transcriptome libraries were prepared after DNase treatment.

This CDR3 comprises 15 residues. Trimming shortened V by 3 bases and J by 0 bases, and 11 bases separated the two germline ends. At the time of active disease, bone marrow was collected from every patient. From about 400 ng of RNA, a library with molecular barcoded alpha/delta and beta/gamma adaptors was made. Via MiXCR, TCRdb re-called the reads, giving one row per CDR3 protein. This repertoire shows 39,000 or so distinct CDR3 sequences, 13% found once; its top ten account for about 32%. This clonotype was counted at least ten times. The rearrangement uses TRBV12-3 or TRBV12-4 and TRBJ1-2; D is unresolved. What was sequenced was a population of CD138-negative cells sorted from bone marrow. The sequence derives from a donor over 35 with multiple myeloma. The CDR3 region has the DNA TGTGCCAGCAGTTTTCAGCAGGTTTCTAACTATGGCTACACCTTC. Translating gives CASSFQQVSNYGYTF.